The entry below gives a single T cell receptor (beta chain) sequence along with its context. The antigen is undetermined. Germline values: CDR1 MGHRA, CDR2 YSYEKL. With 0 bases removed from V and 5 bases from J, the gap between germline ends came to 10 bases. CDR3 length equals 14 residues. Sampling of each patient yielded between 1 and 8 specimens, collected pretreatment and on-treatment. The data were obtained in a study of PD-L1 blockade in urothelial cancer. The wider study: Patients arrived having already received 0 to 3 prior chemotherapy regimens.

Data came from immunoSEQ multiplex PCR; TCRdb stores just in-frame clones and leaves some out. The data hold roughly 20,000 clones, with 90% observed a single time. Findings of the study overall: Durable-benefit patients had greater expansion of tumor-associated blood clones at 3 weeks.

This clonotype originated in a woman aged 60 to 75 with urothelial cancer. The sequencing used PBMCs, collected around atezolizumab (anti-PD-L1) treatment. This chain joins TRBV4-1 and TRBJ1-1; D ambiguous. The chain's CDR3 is CASSQDSRGTEAFF. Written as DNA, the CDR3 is TGCGCCAGCAGCCAAGATAGTCGAGGGACTGAAGCTTTCTTT.